The 23 T cell receptor beta chains below all came from one sample that was sequenced in a study of PD-1 blockade in classical Hodgkin lymphoma. Each patient's relapse followed autologous stem cell transplantation, and brentuximab vedotin exposure varied. Repertoires were generated with immunoSEQ multiplex PCR, while TCRdb's copy carries only in-frame clones and drops some. The sample carries 75,000 to 100,000 clones, about four fifths recorded once. Source: peripheral blood mononuclear cells (PBMCs), taken before the second cycle of nivolumab. These receptors were obtained from a human donor with classical Hodgkin lymphoma.

The V and J genes are TRBV6-5 and TRBJ1-5; the D gene is possibly TRBD1 (5 bases). Per germline, CDR1 MNHEY and CDR2 SVGAGI. Trimming left V 5 bases short and J 6 bases short, with 8 bases between. The CDR3 is 12 amino acids. The CDR3 sequence is CASSQGSQPQHF. The DNA of the CDR3 is TGTGCCAGCAGTCAGGGTAGTCAGCCCCAGCATTTT.

This sequence joins TRBV27 and TRBJ2-1; D is perhaps TRBD2 (5 bases). The CDR3 sequence is 16 residues long. The germline CDR1 and CDR2 sequences are MNHEY and SMNVEV (reference sequence). Trimming removed 3 bases from V and 1 base from J, with 13 bases in between. The CDR3 region has the DNA TGTGCCAGCAGTTTGTCAAGCGGCCCGTCCTACAATGAGCAGTTCTTC. It is translated as CASSLSSGPSYNEQFF.

J is TRBJ2-5 and V is TRBV27; TRBD1 aligns across 8 bases. V dropped 5 bases and J dropped 5; count of bases not matched to a gene: 7. In germline, CDR1 is MNHEY, CDR2 SMNVEV (reference sequence). The length of the CDR3 is 14 residues. The CDR3 bases are TGTGCCAGCAGTGTGGGAACAGGGGGGGAGACCCAGTACTTC. Translating gives CASSVGTGGETQYF.

V usage is TRBV12-5 and J usage is TRBJ2-1, with D possibly being TRBD1 (5 bases). V lost 1 base and J 10 bases, leaving 11 bases between the germline ends. CDR1 and CDR2 (germline): LGHNT, FRNRAP. This CDR3 spans 13 amino acids. The CDR3 region is CASGLDRSGEQFF. In DNA form, the CDR3 reads TGTGCTAGTGGTTTGGACAGGAGTGGAGAGCAGTTCTTC.

This clone was observed a handful of times. This chain connects TRBV29-1 to TRBJ1-1; maybe TRBD1 (5 bases). Per germline, CDR1 SQVTM and CDR2 ANQGSEA. Between the trimmed V and J ends, which lost 5 bases and 2 bases, there was a span of 9 bases. The CDR3 covers 12 residues. The CDR3 coding sequence is TGCAGCGTTCAGGGTCACAACACTGAAGCTTTCTTT. Translating gives CSVQGHNTEAFF.

The gene calls are TRBV9 and TRBJ2-3; tentative D call: TRBD2 (6 bases). The germline gives CDR1 SGDLS, CDR2 YYNGEE. CDR3 size: 17 residues. The ends were cut back, 3 bases at V and 1 base at J, with 18 bases in the middle. The CDR3 sequence: CASSGGVKPSGTDTQYF. The CDR3 region has the DNA TGTGCCAGCAGCGGAGGTGTGAAGCCTAGCGGCACAGATACGCAGTATTTT.

The chain carries TRBV10-3 and TRBJ2-2; 9 bases agree with TRBD2. The germline V gene encodes CDR1 ENHRY and CDR2 SYGVKD. The CDR3 runs to 15 residues. V gave up 3 bases and J gave up 3 bases; unmatched junction bases: 2. The CDR3 nucleotides read TGTGCCATCAGTGAAATAGCGGGAGACACCGGGGAGCTGTTTTTT. Translating gives CAISEIAGDTGELFF.

This chain links TRBV7-2 with TRBJ2-7; D may be TRBD2 (5 bases). Trimming stripped 7 bases from V and 1 base from J, with 14 bases between. Germline assignment: CDR1 SGHTA and CDR2 FQGNSA. CDR3 size: 14 residues. The CDR3 sequence is CASTPRGISYEQYF. CDR3 DNA: TGTGCCAGCACTCCGCGAGGGATATCCTACGAGCAGTACTTC.

Remarks on this clone: Other DNA sequences in the same sample also yield this CDR3. V and J are TRBV5-1 and TRBJ2-5, with D maybe TRBD2 (5 bases). V lost 0 bases and J 5 bases, leaving 8 bases between the germline ends. From germline, CDR1 is SGHRS and CDR2 YFSETQ. This CDR3 contains 13 residues. CDR3 sequence reads: CASSLGEGETQYF. The CDR3 DNA is TGCGCCAGCAGCTTGGGTGAGGGTGAGACCCAGTACTTC.

The chain links TRBV12-5 to TRBJ2-3, with TRBD1 identical over 10 bases. With 3 bases clipped from V and 5 bases from J, the junction kept 14 bases outside the gene matches. Germline V lookup: CDR1 LGHNT, CDR2 FRNRAP. CDR3 length: 18 amino acids. The DNA for the CDR3 is TGTGCTAGTGGTTTTCATTCCTGGACAGGGGGATTCGTAGATACGCAGTATTTT. Its protein product is CASGFHSWTGGFVDTQYF.

The chain links TRBV5-1 to TRBJ2-5; TRBD1 matches at 7 bases. The CDR3 extends over 16 amino acids. Germline values: CDR1 SGHRS, CDR2 YFSETQ. V was clipped by 4 bases and J by 4 bases; unmatched bases: 13. The DNA for the CDR3 is TGCGCCAGCAGCCTTTCATTAGGGGGCCGGGGAGAGACCCAGTACTTC. Amino acids: CASSLSLGGRGETQYF.

This clone was counted once. The chain links TRBV21-1 to TRBJ1-2. TRBV21-1 is a pseudogene segment. There are 11 residues in the CDR3. CDR3 sequence (DNA): TGTGCCAGCATCCCCGGGGACGGCTACACCTTC. Amino acids: CASIPGDGYTF.

V and J are TRBV21-1 and TRBJ2-7. TRBV21-1 is termed a pseudogene. The CDR3 loop spans 10 amino acids. The CDR3, as DNA: TGTGCCAGCACCCCTGGAGAGCAGTACTTC. Its translation is CASTPGEQYF.

This clone turned up a few times. The V and J genes are TRBV18 and TRBJ2-7; the match to TRBD2 covers 7 bases. The CDR3 totals 17 residues. In germline, CDR1 is KGHSH, CDR2 LQKENI. V shed 3 bases, J shed 6 bases, and the junction held 17 bases outside the gene matches. The CDR3 reads CASSPSGGSLGGSEQYF. CDR3 DNA: TGTGCCAGCTCACCTTCAGGCGGGAGTCTAGGAGGATCCGAGCAGTACTTC.

This clone was counted once. This chain connects TRBV18 to TRBJ2-1; 15 bases are shared with TRBD2. The CDR3 covers 16 residues. The V and J ends lost 3 bases and 8 bases, in that order; junction bases with no gene match: 5. Per germline, CDR1 KGHSH and CDR2 LQKENI. The CDR3 DNA is TGTGCCAGCTCACCGGGACTAGCGGGAGGAGGGGATGAGCAGTTCTTC. It encodes CASSPGLAGGGDEQFF.

In this sample, this clone turned up once. V usage is TRBV28 and J usage is TRBJ1-1; no definite D call. The length of the CDR3 is 15 residues. Trimming stripped 7 bases from V and 4 bases from J, with 19 bases between. CDR1 MDHEN and CDR2 SYDVKM come from the germline V gene. The CDR3 spells CASIPSGKGGTEAFF. The CDR3 nucleotides read TGTGCCAGCATCCCCAGCGGTAAGGGAGGCACTGAAGCTTTCTTT.

This clone was counted once. The chain carries TRBV19 and TRBJ2-1, with TRBD1 matching 7 bases. CDR3 length equals 14 residues. Germline CDR1 and CDR2: LNHDA and SQIVND (reference sequence). Trimming cost V 3 bases and J 4 bases; bases outside gene matches: 3. This chain's CDR3 is CASSMGQIYNEQFF. The CDR3, as DNA: TGTGCCAGTAGTATGGGACAGATATACAATGAGCAGTTCTTC. Combining the CDR3 with reference TRBV19 and TRBJ2-1 gives the whole variable domain DGGITQSPKYLFRKEGQNVTLSCEQNLNHDAMYWYRQDPGQGLRLIYYSQIVNDFQKGDIAEGYSVSREKKESFPLTVTSAQKNPTAFYLCASSMGQIYNEQFFGPGTRLTVL.

The chain has TRBV27 and TRBJ1-5; no definite D call. CDR1 and CDR2 (germline): MNHEY, SMNVEV (reference sequence). The CDR3 spans 15 residues. Between the trimmed V and J ends, which lost 1 base and 0 bases, there was a span of 7 bases. As DNA, the CDR3 is TGTGCCAGCAGTTTATACGGGGTTAGCAATCAGCCCCAGCATTTT. Protein sequence: CASSLYGVSNQPQHF.

The chain carries TRBV7-2 and TRBJ2-1; D call uncertain. Germline V lookup: CDR1 SGHTA, CDR2 FQGNSA. This CDR3 region has 14 residues. Trimming took off 5 bases at V and 7 bases at J, with 15 bases between the two ends. The CDR3 loop reads CASSPGGWGNEQFF. The CDR3, as DNA: TGTGCCAGCAGCCCCGGTGGGTGGGGTAATGAGCAGTTCTTC.

The rearrangement joins TRBV5-6 to TRBJ2-5; possibly TRBD2 for D (6 bases). CDR1 SGHDT and CDR2 YYEEEE come from the germline V gene. Trimming cost V 1 base and J 5 bases, with 9 bases left between them. This CDR3 has 13 amino acids. CDR3 in amino acids: CASSLIGSETQYF. In DNA, the CDR3 is TGTGCCAGCAGCTTGATCGGGAGTGAGACCCAGTACTTC.

In its sample, this clone was seen a few times. The rearrangement uses TRBV5-1 and TRBJ2-1, with a possible D match to TRBD2 (6 bases). The CDR3 runs 12 residues. Germline loops: CDR1 SGHRS, CDR2 YFSETQ. V shed 0 bases and J shed 10 bases, with 8 bases lying between them. For the CDR3, the DNA is TGCGCCAGCAGCTTGGATGGGGGGGAGCAGTTCTTC. Protein sequence: CASSLDGGEQFF.

This sequence joins TRBV30 and TRBJ1-1; unclear D gene. V was shortened by 2 bases and J by 4 bases, with 14 bases between the two germline ends. Per the germline V gene, CDR1 is GTSNPN and CDR2 is SVGIG (reference sequence). The CDR3 totals 14 residues. CDR3 in DNA: TGTGCCTGGAGTCCGCCAAGTACTCGCACTGAAGCTTTCTTT. It encodes CAWSPPSTRTEAFF.

This rearrangement joins TRBV9 to TRBJ2-5; weak D call: TRBD1 (6 bases). The CDR3 loop spans 15 amino acids. The V gene lost 1 base and the J gene lost 3 bases, with 13 bases spanning the gap. CDR1 and CDR2 (germline): SGDLS, YYNGEE. This CDR3 reads CASSVYDRLEETQYF. CDR3 DNA: TGTGCCAGCAGCGTATACGACAGGTTAGAAGAGACCCAGTACTTC.